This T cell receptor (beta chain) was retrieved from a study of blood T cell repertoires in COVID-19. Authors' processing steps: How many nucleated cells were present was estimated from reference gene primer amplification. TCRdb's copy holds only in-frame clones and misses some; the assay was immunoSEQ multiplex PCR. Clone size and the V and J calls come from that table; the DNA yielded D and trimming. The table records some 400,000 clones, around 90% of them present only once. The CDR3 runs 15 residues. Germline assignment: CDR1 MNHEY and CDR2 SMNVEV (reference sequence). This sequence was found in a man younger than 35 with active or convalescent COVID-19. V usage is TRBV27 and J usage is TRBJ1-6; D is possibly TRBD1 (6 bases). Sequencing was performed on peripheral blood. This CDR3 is CGSRRGSSYNSPLHF. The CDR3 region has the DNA TGTGGGAGTCGCAGGGGCAGCTCCTATAATTCACCCCTCCACTTT.